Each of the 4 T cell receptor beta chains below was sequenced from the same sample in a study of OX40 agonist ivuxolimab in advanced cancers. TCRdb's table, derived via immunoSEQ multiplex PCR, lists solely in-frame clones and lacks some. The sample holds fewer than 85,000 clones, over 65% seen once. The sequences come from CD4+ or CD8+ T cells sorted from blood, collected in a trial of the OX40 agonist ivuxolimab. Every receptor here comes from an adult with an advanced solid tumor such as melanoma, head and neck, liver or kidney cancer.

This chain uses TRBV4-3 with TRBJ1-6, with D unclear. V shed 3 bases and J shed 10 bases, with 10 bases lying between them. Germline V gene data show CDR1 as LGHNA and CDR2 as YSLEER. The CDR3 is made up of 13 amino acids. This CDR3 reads CASSQGFRSPLHF. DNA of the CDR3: TGCGCCAGCAGCCAGGGATTCAGATCACCCCTCCACTTT.

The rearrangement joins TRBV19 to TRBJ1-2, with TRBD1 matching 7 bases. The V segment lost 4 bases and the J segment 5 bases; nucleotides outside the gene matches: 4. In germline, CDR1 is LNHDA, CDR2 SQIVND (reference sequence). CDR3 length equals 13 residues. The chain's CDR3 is CASSRDRQYGYTF. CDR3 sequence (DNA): TGTGCCAGTAGTAGGGACAGACAATATGGCTACACCTTC. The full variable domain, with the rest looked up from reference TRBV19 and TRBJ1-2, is DGGITQSPKYLFRKEGQNVTLSCEQNLNHDAMYWYRQDPGQGLRLIYYSQIVNDFQKGDIAEGYSVSREKKESFPLTVTSAQKNPTAFYLCASSRDRQYGYTFGSGTRLTVV.

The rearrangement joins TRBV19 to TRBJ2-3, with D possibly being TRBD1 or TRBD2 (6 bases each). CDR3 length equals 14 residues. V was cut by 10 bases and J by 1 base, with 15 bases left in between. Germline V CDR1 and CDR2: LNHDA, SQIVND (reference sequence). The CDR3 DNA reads TGTGCCACCCGAGGGGGGTTCCGCACAGATACGCAGTATTTT. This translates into CATRGGFRTDTQYF. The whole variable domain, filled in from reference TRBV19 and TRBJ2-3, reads DGGITQSPKYLFRKEGQNVTLSCEQNLNHDAMYWYRQDPGQGLRLIYYSQIVNDFQKGDIAEGYSVSREKKESFPLTVTSAQKNPTAFYLCATRGGFRTDTQYFGPGTRLTVL.

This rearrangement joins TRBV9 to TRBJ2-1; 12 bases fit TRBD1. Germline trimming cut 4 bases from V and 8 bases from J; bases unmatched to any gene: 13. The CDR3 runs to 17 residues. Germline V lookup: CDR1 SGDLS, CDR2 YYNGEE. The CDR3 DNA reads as TGTGCCAGCAGCCCGAAGGGACAGGGGGCGCGGGGTGATGAGCAGTTCTTC. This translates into CASSPKGQGARGDEQFF. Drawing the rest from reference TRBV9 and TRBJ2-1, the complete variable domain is DSGVTQTPKHLITATGQRVTLRCSPRSGDLSVYWYQQSLDQGLQFLIQYYNGEERAKGNILERFSAQQFPDLHSELNLSSLELGDSALYFCASSPKGQGARGDEQFFGPGTRLTVL.